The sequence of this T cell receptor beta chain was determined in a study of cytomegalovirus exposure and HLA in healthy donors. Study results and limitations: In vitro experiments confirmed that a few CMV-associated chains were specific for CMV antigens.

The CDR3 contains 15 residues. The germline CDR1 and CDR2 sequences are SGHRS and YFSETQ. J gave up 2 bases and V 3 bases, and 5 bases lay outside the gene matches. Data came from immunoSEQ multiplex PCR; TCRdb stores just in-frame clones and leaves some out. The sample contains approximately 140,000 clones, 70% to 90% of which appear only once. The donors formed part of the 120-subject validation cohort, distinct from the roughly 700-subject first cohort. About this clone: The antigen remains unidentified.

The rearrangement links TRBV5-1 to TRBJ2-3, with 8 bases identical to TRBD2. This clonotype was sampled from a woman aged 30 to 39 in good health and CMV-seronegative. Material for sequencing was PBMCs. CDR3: CASSSQAGDTDTQYF. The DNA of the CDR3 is TGCGCCAGCAGCTCACAAGCGGGGGACACAGATACGCAGTATTTT.